Presented here are 20 T cell receptor beta chains from one specimen sequenced in a study of Graves' ophthalmopathy and Graves' hyperthyroidism. Beta-chain TCR CDR3 regions were amplified from RNA transcripts. The library came from an HTBI-primed first-round RT-PCR and a second-round multiplex PCR. TCRdb passed the multiplex PCR reads through MiXCR, listing each CDR3 protein once. Of about 740,000 distinct CDR3 sequences detected, 40% appear once; the ten largest clones hold 44%. Material for sequencing was peripheral blood. The receptors stem from an adult man with Graves' ophthalmopathy.

On this clonotype itself: A much larger clone is a single base away; this may be a read error. The CDR3 end shows no conserved phenylalanine or tryptophan, and so a read error is likely. This chain joins TRBV7-2 and TRBJ1-2; possible D gene TRBD1, 6 bases. V lost 5 bases and J lost 7, with 14 bases in between. Germline V gene data show CDR1 as SGHTA and CDR2 as FQGNSA. CDR3 length: 13 residues. DNA for the CDR3: TGTGCCAGCAGCCAGATGGGGGCGTCTGGCTACACCCTC. Encoded protein: CASSQMGASGYTL.

V usage is TRBV7-2 and J usage is TRBJ2-5, with D unclear. Germline V gene data show CDR1 as SGHTA and CDR2 as FQGNSA. The ends were cut back, 5 bases at V and 5 bases at J, with 18 bases in the middle. The CDR3 runs to 15 residues. CDR3 sequence (DNA): TGTGCCAGCAGCCCAAGATTCGGTAATTCGGAGACCCAGTACTTC. Translating it yields CASSPRFGNSETQYF.

Many counts were recorded for this clonotype. CDR3 sequence: CASSEGQISNQPQHF. CDR3 bases: TGTGCCAGCAGTGAAGGGCAAATTAGCAATCAGCCCCAGCATTTT. The chain links TRBV2 to TRBJ1-5; unclear D gene. Per the germline V gene, CDR1 is SNHLY and CDR2 is FYNNEI. V lost 1 base to trimming and J lost 0 bases, with 7 bases between them. The CDR3 runs to 15 residues.

The chain combines TRBV29-1 with TRBJ2-7; 7 bases map to TRBD1. V lost 8 bases to trimming and J lost 4 bases; unmatched junction nucleotides: 8. From germline, CDR1 is SQVTM and CDR2 ANQGSEA. There are 12 residues in the CDR3. The CDR3 DNA sequence: TGCAGCAGTTCGTACAGGGGTTACGAGCAGTACTTC. Its protein is CSSSYRGYEQYF.

This clonotype was seen a few times. The rearrangement joins TRBV29-1 to TRBJ1-2; the D is unclear. Between the trimmed V and J ends, which lost 3 bases and 9 bases, there was a span of 14 bases. Germline-derived CDR1 and CDR2 are SQVTM and ANQGSEA. CDR3 length: 12 residues. The CDR3: CSVDSPGGSYTF. In DNA form, the CDR3 reads TGCAGCGTTGATTCCCCGGGTGGGAGCTACACCTTC.

This chain joins TRBV25-1 and TRBJ1-2; D uncertain. Germline V gene sequence: CDR1 MGHDK, CDR2 SYGVNS. The V end was cut by 6 bases, the J end by 3 bases, with 8 bases between. The CDR3 runs 12 residues. In nucleotides, the CDR3 is TGTGCCAGCAGAAGGTCGGACTATGGCTACACCTTC. This encodes CASRRSDYGYTF.

This clonotype was recorded many times. V and J are TRBV7-9 and TRBJ2-7, with D hard to call. The CDR3 is 13 residues long. CDR1 is SEHNR, CDR2 FQNEAQ, per germline (reference sequence). V was cut by 0 bases and J by 5 bases, with 8 bases left in between. As DNA, the CDR3 is TGTGCCAGCAGCTTAGCGCTTAGAGACGAGCAGTACTTC. Its translation: CASSLALRDEQYF.

This clonotype came up a few times. The chain links TRBV7-9 to TRBJ1-2, with 12 nucleotides matching TRBD1. The CDR3 is 16 residues long. Germline V gene data show CDR1 as SEHNR and CDR2 as FQNEAQ (reference sequence). Trimming at V came to 6 bases and at J to 8 bases, leaving 13 bases not matched to a gene. CDR3 DNA: TGTGCCAGCAGTGCCTGGGACAGGGGGCGCGATCGGGGCTACACCTTC. Its translation is CASSAWDRGRDRGYTF.

The chain employs TRBV4-1 and TRBJ1-1; no clear D gene. The V gene lost 0 bases and the J gene lost 11 bases, with 13 bases spanning the gap. CDR1 is MGHRA and CDR2 is YSYEKL in the germline V gene. The CDR3 contains 13 residues. CDR3 sequence reads: CASSQEIDVEAFF. The CDR3 bases are TGCGCCAGCAGCCAAGAAATAGACGTGGAGGCTTTCTTT.

This clonotype has a handful of counts. The chain recombines TRBV20-1 with TRBJ2-5; 9 bases map to TRBD2. Germline loops: CDR1 DFQATT, CDR2 SNEGSKA (reference sequence). V was clipped by 0 bases and J by 1 base; unmatched bases: 0. This CDR3 is 14 amino acids long. The CDR3 region is CSARDSGGQETQYF. CDR3 DNA: TGCAGTGCTAGAGATAGCGGGGGCCAAGAGACCCAGTACTTC.

This CDR3 is CSVELGFRTDTQYF. As DNA, the CDR3 is TGCAGCGTTGAACTCGGGTTCAGGACAGATACGCAGTATTTT. This chain connects TRBV29-1 to TRBJ2-3; D ambiguous. Per germline, CDR1 SQVTM and CDR2 ANQGSEA. The CDR3 totals 14 residues. Trimming pared 2 bases from V and 3 bases from J, leaving 12 bases between.

J is TRBJ1-4 and V is TRBV20-1, with 10 bases identical to TRBD1. CDR1 is DFQATT, CDR2 SNEGSKA, per germline (reference sequence). This CDR3 is 14 amino acids long. V was clipped by 6 bases and J by 6 bases; unmatched bases: 7. The CDR3 DNA follows: TGCAGTGCGGGAATTGGGACAGGGGATGAAAAACTGTTTTTT. Amino acids: CSAGIGTGDEKLFF.

This chain links TRBV10-3 with TRBJ1-1; the D is unclear. The CDR3 contains 12 residues. The V end lost 8 bases, the J end lost 0 bases, and 7 bases lay between the germline ends. Germline lookup yields CDR1 ENHRY and CDR2 SYGVKD. Written as DNA, the CDR3 is TGTGCCATCGGTAGTGTGAACACTGAAGCTTTCTTT. This sequence encodes CAIGSVNTEAFF.

Ten or more counts support this clonotype. The chain couples TRBV29-1 to TRBJ1-1, with a weak D call TRBD1 (6 bases). CDR3 length: 11 residues. Germline CDR1 and CDR2: SQVTM and ANQGSEA. V lost 6 bases and J 3 bases, leaving 8 bases between the germline ends. CDR3 protein: CSVNRDTEAFF. In DNA, the CDR3 is TGCAGCGTCAACAGGGACACTGAAGCTTTCTTT.

The rearrangement joins TRBV4-1 to TRBJ1-2, with a tentative D call TRBD1 (6 bases). Deletions cut 5 bases from V and 3 bases from J, with 25 bases between. The CDR3 is 18 residues long. Germline CDR1 reads MGHRA; CDR2 reads YSYEKL. As DNA, the CDR3 is TGCGCCAGCAGCACTAGAGCACTAAGCATGAACAGGGACTATGGCTACACCTTC. Amino acids: CASSTRALSMNRDYGYTF.

At least ten counts were recorded for this clonotype. J is TRBJ1-4 and V is TRBV2, with 8 bases that match TRBD1. The J segment lost 8 bases and the V segment lost 3 bases, leaving 5 bases of the junction unmatched. From germline, CDR1 is SNHLY and CDR2 FYNNEI. The CDR3 runs 14 residues. The CDR3 DNA follows: TGTGCCAGCAGTGACAACAGGGGGAGGGAAAAACTGTTTTTT. It specifies CASSDNRGREKLFF.

This rearrangement joins TRBV6-6 to TRBJ1-6; no firm D call. Germline assignment: CDR1 MNHNY and CDR2 SVGAGI (reference sequence). The CDR3 consists of 13 residues. V was clipped by 0 bases and J by 15 bases, with 12 bases between them. The CDR3 region is CASSYSTESRLHF. CDR3 sequence (DNA): TGTGCCAGCAGTTACTCTACAGAAAGTCGCCTCCACTTT.

The chain joins TRBV4-3 to TRBJ1-1, with 10 bases aligning to TRBD1. The CDR3 is made up of 15 amino acids. V dropped 3 bases and J dropped 5; count of bases not matched to a gene: 6. In germline, CDR1 is LGHNA, CDR2 YSLEER. The CDR3 DNA follows: TGCGCCAGCAGCCATCGGGACAGGGGTTGGACTGAAGCTTTCTTT. Translation: CASSHRDRGWTEAFF.

On this clonotype itself: A much more abundant neighbour one base away suggests this may be a read error. V is TRBV19 and J is TRBJ2-6, with 7 bases fitting TRBD1. The V segment lost 9 bases and the J segment 3 bases; nucleotides outside the gene matches: 17. This CDR3 comprises 18 residues. CDR1 and CDR2 from the germline V gene are LNHDA and SQIVND (reference sequence). The CDR3 sequence: CASSSRQGRRGGANVLTF. The CDR3 DNA follows: TGTGCCAGCAGCTCTCGACAGGGAAGGCGTGGTGGGGCCAACGTCCTGACTTTC.

V usage is TRBV10-3 and J usage is TRBJ1-6; D unresolved. Between the trimmed V and J ends, which lost 5 bases and 10 bases, there was a span of 15 bases. The length of the CDR3 is 14 residues. From germline, CDR1 is ENHRY and CDR2 SYGVKD. The DNA of the CDR3 is TGTGCCATCAGTTACGCGGGGAGGAGATCACCCCTCCACTTT. This sequence encodes CAISYAGRRSPLHF.